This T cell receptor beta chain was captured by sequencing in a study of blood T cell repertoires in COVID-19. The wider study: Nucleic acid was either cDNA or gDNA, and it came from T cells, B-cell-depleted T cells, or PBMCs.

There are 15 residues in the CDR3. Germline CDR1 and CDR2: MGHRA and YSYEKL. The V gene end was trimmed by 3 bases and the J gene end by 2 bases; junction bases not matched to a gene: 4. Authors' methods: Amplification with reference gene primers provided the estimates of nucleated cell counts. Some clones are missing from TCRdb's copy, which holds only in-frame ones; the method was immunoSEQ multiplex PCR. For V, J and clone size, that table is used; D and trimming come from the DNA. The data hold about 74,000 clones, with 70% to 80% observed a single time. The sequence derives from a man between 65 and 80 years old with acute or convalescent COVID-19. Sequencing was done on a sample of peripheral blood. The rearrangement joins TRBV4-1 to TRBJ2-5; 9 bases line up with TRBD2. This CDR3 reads CASSQGLAGQETQYF. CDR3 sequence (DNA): TGCGCCAGCAGCCAGGGGCTAGCGGGGCAAGAGACCCAGTACTTC.